This T cell receptor (beta chain) was identified in a study of monozygotic twins with inflammatory bowel disease. Study-wide results and limits: On the inverse Simpson index, IBD patients scored lower for TCRbeta diversity than healthy co-twins. Neither one strong signal nor one clonotype associated with IBD was supported. Immunosuppressive treatments differing between patients may have added repertoire variability.

Germline V CDR1 and CDR2: SGHRS, YFSETQ. The CDR3 loop spans 14 amino acids. As regards this clonotype: The antigen remains undetermined.

The UMIs contained a 6-nucleotide sample barcode. They were added by template switching during cDNA synthesis. One entry per CDR3 protein, without DNA, is what TCRdb gives after re-calling the 5' RACE reads. The sample table includes hundreds of thousands of distinct CDR3 sequences. The sample was blood. The receptor comes from a human donor with ulcerative colitis or Crohn's disease, or a healthy co-twin of an affected twin (not recorded which). This chain links TRBV5-1 with TRBJ1-1; lacking DNA, the TRBD1 call made by TCRdb goes unchecked. The CDR3 spells CASSAGQQNTEAFF.